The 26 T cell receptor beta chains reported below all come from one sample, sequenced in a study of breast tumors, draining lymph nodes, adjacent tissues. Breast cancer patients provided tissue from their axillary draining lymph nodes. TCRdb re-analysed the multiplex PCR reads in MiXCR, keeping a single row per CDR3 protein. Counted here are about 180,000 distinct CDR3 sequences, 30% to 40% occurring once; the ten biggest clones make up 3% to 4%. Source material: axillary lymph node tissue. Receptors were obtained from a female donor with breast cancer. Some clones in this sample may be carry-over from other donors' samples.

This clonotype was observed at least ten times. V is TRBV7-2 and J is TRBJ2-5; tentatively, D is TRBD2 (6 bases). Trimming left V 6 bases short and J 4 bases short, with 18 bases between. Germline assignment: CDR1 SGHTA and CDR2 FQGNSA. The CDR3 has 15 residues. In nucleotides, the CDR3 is TGTGCCAGCAGACCCGCTGCTGGGGGGAGAGAGACCCAGTACTTC. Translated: CASRPAAGGRETQYF.

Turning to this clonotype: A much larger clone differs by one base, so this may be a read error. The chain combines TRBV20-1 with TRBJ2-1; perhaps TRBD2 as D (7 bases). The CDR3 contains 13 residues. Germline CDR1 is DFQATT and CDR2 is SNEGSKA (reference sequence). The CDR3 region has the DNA TGCGGTGCTGGAGACAGGTGGGGGGGTGAGCAGTTCTTC. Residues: CGAGDRWGGEQFF.

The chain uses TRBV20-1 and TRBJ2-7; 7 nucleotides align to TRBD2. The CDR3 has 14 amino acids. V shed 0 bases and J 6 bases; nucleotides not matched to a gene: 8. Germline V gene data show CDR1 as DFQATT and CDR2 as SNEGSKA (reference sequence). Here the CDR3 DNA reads TGCAGTGCTAGAGATCTGACTAGCCCCTGCGAGCAGTACTTC. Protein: CSARDLTSPCEQYF.

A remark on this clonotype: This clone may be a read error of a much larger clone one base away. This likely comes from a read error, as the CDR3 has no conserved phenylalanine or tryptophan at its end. CDR3 sequence (DNA): TGTGCCAGCACCGTAGGCGACATCTCCTACGAGCAGTACCTC. Amino acids: CASTVGDISYEQYL. The chain combines TRBV7-2 with TRBJ2-7; D call uncertain. V lost 7 bases and J lost 0, with 13 bases in between. CDR1 is SGHTA and CDR2 is FQGNSA in the germline V gene. This CDR3 is built from 14 residues.

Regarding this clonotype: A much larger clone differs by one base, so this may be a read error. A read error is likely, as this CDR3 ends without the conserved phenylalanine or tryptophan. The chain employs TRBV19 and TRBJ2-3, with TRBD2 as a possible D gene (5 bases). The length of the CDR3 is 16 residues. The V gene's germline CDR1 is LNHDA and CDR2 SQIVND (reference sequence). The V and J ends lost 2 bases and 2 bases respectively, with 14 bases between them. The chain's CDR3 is CASSINTRLITDTQYS. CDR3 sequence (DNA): TGTGCCAGTAGTATAAATACGAGACTAATCACAGATACGCAGTATTCT.

This CDR3 reads CASSLGTHTEAFF. Here the CDR3 DNA reads TGTGCCAGCAGCCTTGGGACCCACACTGAAGCTTTCTTT. The chain combines TRBV7-2 with TRBJ1-1; D might be TRBD1 (5 bases). The CDR3 is 13 residues long. In germline, CDR1 is SGHTA, CDR2 FQGNSA. V dropped 5 bases and J dropped 3 bases, with 10 bases sitting between them.

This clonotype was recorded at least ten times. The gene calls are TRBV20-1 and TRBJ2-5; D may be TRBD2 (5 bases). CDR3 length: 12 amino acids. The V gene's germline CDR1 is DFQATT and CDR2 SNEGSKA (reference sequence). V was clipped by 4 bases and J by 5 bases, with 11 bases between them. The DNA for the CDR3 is TGCAGTGCTATGGGGTCGGGGGAGACCCAGTACTTC. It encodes CSAMGSGETQYF.

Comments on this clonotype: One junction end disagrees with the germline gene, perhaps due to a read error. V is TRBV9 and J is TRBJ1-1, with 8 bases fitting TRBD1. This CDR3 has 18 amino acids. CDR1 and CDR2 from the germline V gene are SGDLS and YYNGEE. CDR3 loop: CASSVDLLGQGGNTKAFF. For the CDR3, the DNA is TGTGCCAGCAGCGTAGACCTTTTAGGACAGGGCGGGAACACTAAAGCTTTCTTT.

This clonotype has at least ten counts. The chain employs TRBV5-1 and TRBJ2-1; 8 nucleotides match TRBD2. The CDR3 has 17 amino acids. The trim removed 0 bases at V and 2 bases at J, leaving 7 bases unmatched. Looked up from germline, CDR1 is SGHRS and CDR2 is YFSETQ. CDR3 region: CASSLAYAGGPYNEQFF. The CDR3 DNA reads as TGCGCCAGCAGCTTGGCCTATGCGGGGGGTCCCTACAATGAGCAGTTCTTC.

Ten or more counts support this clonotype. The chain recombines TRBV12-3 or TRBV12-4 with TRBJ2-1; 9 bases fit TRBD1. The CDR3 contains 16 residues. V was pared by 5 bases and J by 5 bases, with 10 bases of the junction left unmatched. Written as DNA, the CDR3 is TGTGCCAGCAGTCGCCCAGGGACAGGGCGCGACAATGAGCAGTTCTTC. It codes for CASSRPGTGRDNEQFF.

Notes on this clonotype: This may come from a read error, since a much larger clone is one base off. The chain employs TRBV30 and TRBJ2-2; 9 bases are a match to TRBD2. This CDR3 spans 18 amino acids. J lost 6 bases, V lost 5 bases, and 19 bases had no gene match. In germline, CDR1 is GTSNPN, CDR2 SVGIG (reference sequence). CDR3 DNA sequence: TGTGCCTGGGAACTGCCGGTGACTAGCGGTACTAAAGCCGGGGAGCTGTTTTTT. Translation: CAWELPVTSGTKAGELFF. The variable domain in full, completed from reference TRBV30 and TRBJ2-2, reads SQTIHQWPATLVQPVGSPLSLECTVEGTSNPNLYWYRQAAGRGLQLLFYSVGIGQISSEVPQNLSASRPQDRQFILSSKKLLLSDSGFYLCAWELPVTSGTKAGELFFGEGSRLTVL.

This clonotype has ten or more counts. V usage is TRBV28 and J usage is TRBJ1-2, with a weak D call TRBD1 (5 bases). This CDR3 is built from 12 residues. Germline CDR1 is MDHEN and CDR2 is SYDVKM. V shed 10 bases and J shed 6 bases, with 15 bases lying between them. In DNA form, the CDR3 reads TGTGCCACAAAAAACCGACAGCATGGCTACACCTTC. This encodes CATKNRQHGYTF.

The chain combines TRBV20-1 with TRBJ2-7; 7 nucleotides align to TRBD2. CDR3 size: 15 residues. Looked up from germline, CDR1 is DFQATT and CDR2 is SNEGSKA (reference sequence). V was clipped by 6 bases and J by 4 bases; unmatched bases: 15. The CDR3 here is CSAPSRGRAHYEQYF. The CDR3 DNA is TGCAGTGCCCCCTCCCGGGGGAGGGCCCATTACGAGCAGTACTTC.

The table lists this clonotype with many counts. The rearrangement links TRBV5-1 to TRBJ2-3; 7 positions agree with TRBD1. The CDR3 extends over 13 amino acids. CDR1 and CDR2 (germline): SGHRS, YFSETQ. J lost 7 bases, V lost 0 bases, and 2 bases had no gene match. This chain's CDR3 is CASSLGQGNTQYF. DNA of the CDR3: TGCGCCAGCAGCTTGGGACAGGGCAATACGCAGTATTTT. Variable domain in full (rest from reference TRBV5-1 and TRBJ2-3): KAGVTQTPRYLIKTRGQQVTLSCSPISGHRSVSWYQQTPGQGLQFLFEYFSETQRNKGNFPGRFSGRQFSNSRSEMNVSTLELGDSALYLCASSLGQGNTQYFGPGTRLTVL.

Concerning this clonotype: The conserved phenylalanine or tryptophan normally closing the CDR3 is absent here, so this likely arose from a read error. CDR3 DNA sequence: TGTGCCAGCAGTTTATTGGGAGGCAATCAGCCCCAGCATCTT. Amino acid sequence: CASSLLGGNQPQHL. The V and J genes are TRBV28 and TRBJ1-5; no definite D call. Trimming left V 1 base short and J 2 bases short, with 6 bases between. The CDR3 is 14 amino acids. Germline V gene sequence: CDR1 MDHEN, CDR2 SYDVKM.

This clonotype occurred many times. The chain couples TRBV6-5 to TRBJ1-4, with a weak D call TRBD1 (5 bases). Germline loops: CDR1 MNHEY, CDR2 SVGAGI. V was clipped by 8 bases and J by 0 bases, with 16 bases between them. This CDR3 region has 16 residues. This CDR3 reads CASSAGTQATNEKLFF. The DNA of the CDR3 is TGTGCCAGCTCGGCCGGGACGCAAGCAACTAATGAAAAACTGTTTTTT.

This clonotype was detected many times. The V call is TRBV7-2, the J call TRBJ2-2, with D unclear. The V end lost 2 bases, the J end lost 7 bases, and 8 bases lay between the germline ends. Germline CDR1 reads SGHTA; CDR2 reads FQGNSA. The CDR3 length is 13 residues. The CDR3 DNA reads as TGTGCCAGCAGCTTAAGTGGGCACGGGGAGCTGTTTTTT. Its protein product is CASSLSGHGELFF.

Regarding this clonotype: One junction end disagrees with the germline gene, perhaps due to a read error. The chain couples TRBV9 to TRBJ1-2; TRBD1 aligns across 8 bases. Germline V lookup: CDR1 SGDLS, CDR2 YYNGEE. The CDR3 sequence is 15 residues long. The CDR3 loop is CASSVATTGGYGSPF. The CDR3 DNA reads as TGTGCCAGCAGCGTAGCTACAACAGGGGGGTATGGCTCCCCCTTC.

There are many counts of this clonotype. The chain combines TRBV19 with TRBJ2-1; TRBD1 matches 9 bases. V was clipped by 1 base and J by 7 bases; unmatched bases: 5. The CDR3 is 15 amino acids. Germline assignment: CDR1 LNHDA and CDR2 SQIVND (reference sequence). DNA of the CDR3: TGTGCCAGTAGTATAGTGGGGACAGGGACTAATGAGCAGTTCTTC. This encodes CASSIVGTGTNEQFF.

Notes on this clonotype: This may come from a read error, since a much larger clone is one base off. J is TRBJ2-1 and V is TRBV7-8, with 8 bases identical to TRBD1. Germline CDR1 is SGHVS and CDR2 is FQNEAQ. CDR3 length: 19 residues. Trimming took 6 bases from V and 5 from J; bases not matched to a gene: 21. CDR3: CASSRTGRRAILSHNEQFF. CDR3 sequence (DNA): TGTGCCAGCAGTAGGACAGGGAGGCGGGCTATTTTATCCCACAATGAGCAGTTCTTC.

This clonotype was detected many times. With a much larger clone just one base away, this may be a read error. As DNA, the CDR3 is TGCAGTGCTAGAGGATTCGGGGGAGGGCCGCCCCAGCATTTT. Encoded protein: CSARGFGGGPPQHF. This rearrangement joins TRBV20-1 to TRBJ1-5; D is perhaps TRBD1 (5 bases). The CDR3 extends over 14 amino acids. CDR1 and CDR2 from the germline V gene are DFQATT and SNEGSKA (reference sequence). V lost 1 base and J 9 bases, leaving 16 bases between the germline ends.

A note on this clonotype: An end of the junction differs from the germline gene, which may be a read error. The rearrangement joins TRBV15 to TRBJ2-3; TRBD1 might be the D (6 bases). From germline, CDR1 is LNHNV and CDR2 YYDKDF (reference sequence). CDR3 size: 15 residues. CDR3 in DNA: TGTGCCACCAGCAGAGATTACAGGGACACAGATACGCAGCACTTT. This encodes CATSRDYRDTDTQHF.

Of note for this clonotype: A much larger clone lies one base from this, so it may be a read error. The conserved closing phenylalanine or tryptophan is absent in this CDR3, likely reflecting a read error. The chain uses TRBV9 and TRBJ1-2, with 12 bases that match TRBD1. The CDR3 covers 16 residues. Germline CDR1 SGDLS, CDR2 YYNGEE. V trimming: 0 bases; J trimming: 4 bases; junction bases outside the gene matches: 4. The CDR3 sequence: CASSVEGQGAIYGYTL. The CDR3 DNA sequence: TGTGCCAGCAGCGTAGAGGGACAGGGGGCTATCTATGGCTACACCCTC.

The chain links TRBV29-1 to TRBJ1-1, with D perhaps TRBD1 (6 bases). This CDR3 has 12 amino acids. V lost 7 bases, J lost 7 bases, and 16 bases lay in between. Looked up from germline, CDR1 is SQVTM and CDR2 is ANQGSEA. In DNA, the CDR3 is TGCAGCGGAATTACAGGGAGAATTGAAGCTTTCTTT. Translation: CSGITGRIEAFF.

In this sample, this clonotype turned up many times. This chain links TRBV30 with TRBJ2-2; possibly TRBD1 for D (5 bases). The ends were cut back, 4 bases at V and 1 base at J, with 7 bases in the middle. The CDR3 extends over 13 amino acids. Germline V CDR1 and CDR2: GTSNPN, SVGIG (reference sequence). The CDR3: CAWKGQNTGELFF. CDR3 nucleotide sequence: TGTGCCTGGAAGGGGCAGAACACCGGGGAGCTGTTTTTT.

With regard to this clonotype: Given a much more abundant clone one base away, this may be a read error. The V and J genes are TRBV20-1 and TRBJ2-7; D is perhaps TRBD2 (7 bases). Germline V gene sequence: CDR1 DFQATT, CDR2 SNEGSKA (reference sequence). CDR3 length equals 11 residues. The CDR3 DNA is TGCAGTGCTAGAAGAGGGGGGGCGCAGTCCTTC. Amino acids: CSARRGGAQSF.